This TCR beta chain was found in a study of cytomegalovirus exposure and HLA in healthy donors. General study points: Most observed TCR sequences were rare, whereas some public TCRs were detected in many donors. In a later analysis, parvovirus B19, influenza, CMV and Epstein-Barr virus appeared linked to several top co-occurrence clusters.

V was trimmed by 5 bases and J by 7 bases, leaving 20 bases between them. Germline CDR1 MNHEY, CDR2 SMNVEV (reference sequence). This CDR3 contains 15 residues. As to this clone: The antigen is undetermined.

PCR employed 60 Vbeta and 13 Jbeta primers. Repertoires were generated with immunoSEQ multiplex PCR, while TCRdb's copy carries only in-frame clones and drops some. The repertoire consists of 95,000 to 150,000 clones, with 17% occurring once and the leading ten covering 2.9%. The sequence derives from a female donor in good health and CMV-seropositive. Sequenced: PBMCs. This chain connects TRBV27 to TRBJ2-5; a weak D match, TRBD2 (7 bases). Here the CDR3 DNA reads TGTGCCAGCAGTCCCTCTAGGGAGGGGGGTTTGACCCAGTACTTC. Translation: CASSPSREGGLTQYF.